These 19 T cell receptor beta chains were all obtained from the same sample, sequenced in a study of T cell responses to AZD1222 COVID-19 vaccine. Libraries were prepared by immunoSEQ multiplex PCR; TCRdb keeps only in-frame clonotypes and omits some of them. The sample has about 150,000 clones; around 87% are singletons. The material was peripheral blood, obtained 28 days after the second AZD1222 dose. These receptors were obtained from an adult who received the AZD1222 COVID-19 vaccine.

This sequence joins TRBV25-1 and TRBJ2-5; D possibly matches TRBD1 or TRBD2 (6 bases each). Germline V gene lookup returns CDR1 MGHDK and CDR2 SYGVNS. The CDR3 extends over 13 amino acids. V was trimmed by 3 bases and J by 5 bases, leaving 10 bases between them. The CDR3 DNA reads as TGTGCCAGCAGTGAGGGGGGCGGGGAGACCCAGTACTTC. This translates into CASSEGGGETQYF. The full variable domain, rest sourced from reference TRBV25-1 and TRBJ2-5, is EADIYQTPRYLVIGTGKKITLECSQTMGHDKMYWYQQDPGMELHLIHYSYGVNSTEKGDLSSESTVSRIRTEHFPLTLESARPSHTSQYLCASSEGGGETQYFGPGTRLLVL.

This chain joins TRBV9 and TRBJ1-2; D is possibly TRBD1 (6 bases). The CDR3 is made up of 17 amino acids. Germline-derived CDR1 and CDR2 are SGDLS and YYNGEE. V lost 4 bases, J lost 3 bases, and 22 bases lay in between. The CDR3 bases are TGTGCCAGCAGCCCCCGGTGGGGGGGGCAGTACGACTATGGCTACACCTTC. This encodes CASSPRWGGQYDYGYTF.

The rearrangement joins TRBV6-2 or TRBV6-3 to TRBJ2-1; D call uncertain. CDR1 MNHEY and CDR2 SVGEGT come from the germline V gene. The CDR3 loop spans 13 amino acids. V was clipped by 6 bases and J by 2 bases, with 8 bases between them. The CDR3 reads CASSLGPYNEQFF. The CDR3 region has the DNA TGTGCCAGCAGCCTGGGTCCCTACAATGAGCAGTTCTTC.

This chain connects TRBV7-9 to TRBJ1-1, with TRBD1 matching over 8 bases. Per the germline V gene, CDR1 is SEHNR and CDR2 is FQNEAQ (reference sequence). CDR3 length: 14 residues. V gave up 5 bases and J gave up 4 bases; unmatched junction bases: 6. This CDR3 reads CASSLQGEVTEAFF. CDR3 coding DNA: TGTGCCAGCAGCCTACAGGGGGAGGTCACTGAAGCTTTCTTT. The variable domain in full, completed from reference TRBV7-9 and TRBJ1-1, reads DTGVSQNPRHKITKRGQNVTFRCDPISEHNRLYWYRQTLGQGPEFLTYFQNEAQLEKSRLLSDRFSAERPKGSFSTLEIQRTEQGDSAMYLCASSLQGEVTEAFFGQGTRLTVV.

The rearrangement uses TRBV6-4 and TRBJ2-2; D might be TRBD2 (6 bases). The CDR3 contains 17 residues. The V end was cut by 0 bases, the J end by 6 bases, with 17 bases between. Looked up from germline, CDR1 is MRHNA and CDR2 is SNTAGT. This CDR3 reads CASSDSIVGGIAGELFF. The CDR3 DNA reads as TGTGCCAGCAGTGACTCGATTGTTGGCGGGATCGCCGGGGAGCTGTTTTTT.

The rearrangement joins TRBV7-8 to TRBJ2-1, with D possibly TRBD2 on 6 matching bases. With 1 base removed from V and 2 bases from J, the gap between germline ends came to 12 bases. Germline CDR1 is SGHVS and CDR2 is FQNEAQ. CDR3 length: 16 residues. CDR3: CASSLEEGGTYNEQFF. Written as DNA, the CDR3 is TGTGCCAGCAGCTTAGAAGAGGGCGGGACCTACAATGAGCAGTTCTTC.

Worth noting for this clone: Other DNA sequences within the sample encode an identical CDR3. The chain recombines TRBV29-1 with TRBJ1-5; D ambiguous. The CDR3 is 12 amino acids. The germline V gene has CDR1 SQVTM and CDR2 ANQGSEA. Trimming removed 0 bases at V and 4 bases at J, with 4 bases between. CDR3 in amino acids: CSVEEGNQPQHF. DNA for the CDR3: TGCAGCGTTGAAGAGGGAAATCAGCCCCAGCATTTT.

This chain uses TRBV7-8 with TRBJ1-1, with D unclear. V gave up 1 base and J gave up 1 base, with 7 bases separating them. The CDR3 consists of 14 residues. Germline assignment: CDR1 SGHVS and CDR2 FQNEAQ. CDR3 loop: CASSLEAANTEAFF. DNA for the CDR3: TGTGCCAGCAGCTTAGAGGCAGCGAACACTGAAGCTTTCTTT.

This chain joins TRBV29-1 and TRBJ1-2; D unclear. This CDR3 contains 14 residues. The ends were cut back, 7 bases at V and 4 bases at J, with 19 bases in the middle. Germline V gene sequence: CDR1 SQVTM, CDR2 ANQGSEA. CDR3 in amino acids: CSATALAGSYGYTF. CDR3 nucleotide sequence: TGCAGCGCCACAGCCCTGGCCGGAAGCTATGGCTACACCTTC.

The rearrangement links TRBV5-1 to TRBJ2-7; 13 positions match TRBD2. Germline values: CDR1 SGHRS, CDR2 YFSETQ. The CDR3 consists of 16 residues. Trimming took 1 base from V and 6 from J; bases not matched to a gene: 7. The CDR3 region has the DNA TGCGCCAGCAGCTTGTTTGGGACTAGCGGGGTGGGCGAGCAGTACTTC. Its protein product is CASSLFGTSGVGEQYF.

This rearrangement joins TRBV6-5 to TRBJ1-1, with 7 bases identical to TRBD1. V dropped 6 bases and J dropped 7; count of bases not matched to a gene: 5. CDR1 and CDR2 from the germline V gene are MNHEY and SVGAGI. The CDR3 has 12 amino acids. Here the CDR3 reads CASSRGQNEAFF. The CDR3 nucleotides read TGTGCCAGCAGCAGGGGACAGAATGAAGCTTTCTTT.

The chain recombines TRBV27 with TRBJ1-4, with a tentative D call TRBD1 (6 bases). The CDR3 loop spans 15 amino acids. Germline loops: CDR1 MNHEY, CDR2 SMNVEV (reference sequence). The ends were cut back, 2 bases at V and 8 bases at J, with 15 bases in the middle. The DNA of the CDR3 is TGTGCCAGCAGTTTAACAGGGACGGCGGTCGAAAAACTGTTTTTT. Its translation: CASSLTGTAVEKLFF.

The chain links TRBV19 to TRBJ2-7; 7 positions match TRBD2. J gave up 4 bases and V 8 bases, and 14 bases lay outside the gene matches. The CDR3 runs to 15 residues. CDR1 and CDR2 from the germline V gene are LNHDA and SQIVND (reference sequence). This chain's CDR3 is CASHGWGGAGYEQYF. The CDR3 DNA reads as TGTGCCAGTCACGGATGGGGGGGTGCGGGTTACGAGCAGTACTTC.

The chain recombines TRBV11-2 with TRBJ1-1; D not certain. Trimming cost V 1 base and J 5 bases, with 11 bases left between them. In germline, CDR1 is SGHAT, CDR2 FQNNGV. The CDR3 contains 14 residues. This CDR3 is CASSLAPQGTEAFF. CDR3 nucleotides: TGTGCCAGCAGCTTAGCCCCCCAAGGGACTGAAGCTTTCTTT.

This sequence joins TRBV9 and TRBJ2-1; D is unclear. CDR1 is SGDLS and CDR2 is YYNGEE in the germline V gene. V was shortened by 0 bases and J by 0 bases, with 10 bases between the two germline ends. This CDR3 spans 16 amino acids. This CDR3 reads CASSVDGRSSYNEQFF. CDR3 nucleotides: TGTGCCAGCAGCGTAGACGGGCGGAGCTCCTACAATGAGCAGTTCTTC.

This chain uses TRBV19 with TRBJ2-2, with D maybe TRBD2 (5 bases). This CDR3 is 15 amino acids long. CDR1 LNHDA and CDR2 SQIVND come from the germline V gene (reference sequence). The V and J ends lost 6 bases and 8 bases respectively, with 19 bases between them. This CDR3 is CASSLQSGLMGELFF. The CDR3 coding sequence is TGTGCCAGTAGCCTTCAGAGCGGTTTAATGGGGGAGCTGTTTTTT.

The chain couples TRBV4-3 to TRBJ1-4; D is perhaps TRBD1 (5 bases). The germline gives CDR1 LGHNA, CDR2 YSLEER. The CDR3 consists of 16 residues. Trimming stripped 4 bases from V and 2 bases from J, with 14 bases between. CDR3 nucleotide sequence: TGCGCCAGCAGCCGAGGGACTTTGGGGACTAATGAAAAACTGTTTTTT. As protein: CASSRGTLGTNEKLFF.

The CDR3 region is CASSSHRDGYTF. The CDR3 DNA reads TGTGCCAGCAGTTCACACAGGGACGGCTACACCTTC. This sequence joins TRBV27 and TRBJ1-2; tentative D call: TRBD1 (6 bases). The length of the CDR3 is 12 residues. Germline V CDR1 and CDR2: MNHEY, SMNVEV (reference sequence). V was cut by 4 bases and J by 8 bases, with 11 bases left in between.

V gene TRBV5-1 combines with J gene TRBJ2-7; D perhaps matches TRBD1 (5 bases). The CDR3 extends over 15 amino acids. V lost 0 bases and J 5 bases, leaving 15 bases between the germline ends. The germline gives CDR1 SGHRS, CDR2 YFSETQ. CDR3 amino acids: CASSLGQGTIDEQYF. As DNA, the CDR3 is TGCGCCAGCAGCTTGGGTCAGGGTACTATTGACGAGCAGTACTTC.